This entry describes one T cell receptor beta chain. Bulk CD8+ and CD4+ cells came from magnetic negative isolation; CD8+ TEMRA by FACS. This CDR3 region has 16 residues. Germline V gives CDR1 SGHRS, CDR2 YFSETQ. V gave up 4 bases and J gave up 0 bases, with 14 bases separating them. This record comes from a study of CD8 T cells in Susac syndrome. Reverse transcription of roughly 0.45 to 1 ug RNA used random hexamers. MiXCR, applied by TCRdb to the immunoSEQ multiplex PCR reads, yields one record per CDR3 protein. The sample shows around 99,000 distinct CDR3 sequences, roughly 97% of them seen only once.

Sequenced input: CD4+ T cells from PBMCs. This TCR derives from a human donor in good health. The gene calls are TRBV5-1 and TRBJ1-3; no reliable D call. CDR3 DNA: TGCGCCAGCAGCCCCTCCGACGGCCCCTCTGGAAACACCATATATTTT. This codes for CASSPSDGPSGNTIYF. Supplemented by reference TRBV5-1 and TRBJ1-3, the full variable domain reads KAGVTQTPRYLIKTRGQQVTLSCSPISGHRSVSWYQQTPGQGLQFLFEYFSETQRNKGNFPGRFSGRQFSNSRSEMNVSTLELGDSALYLCASSPSDGPSGNTIYFGEGSWLTVV.